This T cell receptor (beta chain) was recovered during a study of regulatory T cells in long-lasting Graves disease. General study points: Persistent disease showed a preference for TRBV28, TRBJ1-2 and TRBJ2-5.

Time point in this sample: newly diagnosed GD, antithyroid drugs for less than 3 months. From RNA extracted from PBMCs, the TCR library was made. The CDR3 sequence is 15 residues long. J gave up 3 bases and V 1 base, and 5 bases lay outside the gene matches. CDR1 and CDR2 from the germline V gene are DFQATT and SNEGSKA (reference sequence). This clonotype was picked up many times. Its specificity is unknown. Arm-PCR of CDR3 regions with iRepertoire HTBI primers generated TCR beta libraries. One entry per CDR3 protein results from TCRdb running MiXCR on the multiplex PCR reads. The top ten hold 8% to 10% of the sample, which has 510,000 or so distinct CDR3 sequences, 9.5% to 15% seen once. The same specimen was also included in a second study, on T cells in Graves' hyperthyroidism and ophthalmopathy. This second study notes: Stable disease denoted Graves' hyperthyroidism without ophthalmopathy progression within 18 months.

The chain has TRBV20-1 and TRBJ2-1; 8 nucleotides align to TRBD2. This clonotype originated in a woman aged 30 to 39 with Graves disease. This specimen consisted of peripheral blood mononuclear cells (PBMCs), obtained at new diagnosis, from a patient treated with antithyroid drugs. The DNA for the CDR3 is TGCAGTGCTAGAGTGCCGGGACTAGACTACAATGAGCAGTTCTTC. Its translation is CSARVPGLDYNEQFF.